A selection of T cell receptor beta chains follows, all from one sample in a study of T cells in Graves' hyperthyroidism and ophthalmopathy. TCRdb reprocessed the multiplex PCR reads via MiXCR and lists one record per CDR3 protein. The sample yields fewer than 750,000 distinct CDR3 sequences, 13% to 15% seen once. Material for sequencing was blood. The receptor set was obtained from a woman aged 45-65 years with Graves' ophthalmopathy. CDR3s include the opening cysteine and the closing phenylalanine or tryptophan. D genes are given only for firm matches. Size tells how often a clone was seen (once, few, many) or the class of an expanded clone, and some rows leave it out.

v_call: TRBV7-2
clone_size: many
d_call: TRBD2
j_call: TRBJ2-6
cdr3_aa: CASKAGSSGANVLTF
cdr3_nt: TGTGCCAGCAAAGCGGGGAGCTCTGGGGCCAACGTCCTGACTTTC

v_call: TRBV28
clone_size: many
d_call: NA
j_call: TRBJ2-4
cdr3_aa: CASSPERGGGLAKNIQYF
cdr3_nt: TGTGCCAGCAGCCCAGAACGAGGGGGAGGACTAGCCAAAAACATTCAGTACTTC

v_call: TRBV7-6
clone_size: many
d_call: TRBD2
j_call: TRBJ2-7
cdr3_aa: CASSLDPSGLGEQYF
cdr3_nt: TGTGCCAGCAGCTTAGATCCTAGCGGATTGGGGGAGCAGTACTTC

v_call: TRBV19
clone_size: few
d_call: TRBD1
j_call: TRBJ2-7
cdr3_aa: CASSPGQPFEQYF
cdr3_nt: TGTGCCAGTAGCCCGGGACAGCCTTTCGAGCAGTACTTC

v_call: TRBV7-9
clone_size: many
d_call: NA
j_call: TRBJ2-7
cdr3_aa: CASSLTRGRTYEQYF
cdr3_nt: TGTGCCAGCAGCTTAACTCGAGGGCGGACCTACGAGCAGTACTTC

v_call: TRBV29-1
clone_size: many
d_call: NA
j_call: TRBJ2-7
cdr3_aa: CSVDIVGAYEQYF
cdr3_nt: TGCAGCGTTGATATTGTCGGAGCCTACGAGCAGTACTTC

v_call: TRBV3-1
clone_size: many
d_call: NA
j_call: TRBJ2-7
cdr3_aa: CASSQEVGLRGSYEQYF
cdr3_nt: TGTGCCAGCAGCCAAGAAGTTGGTTTGAGGGGGTCCTACGAGCAGTACTTC

v_call: TRBV27
clone_size: many
d_call: NA
j_call: TRBJ2-7
cdr3_aa: CASSLIGQGYHEQYF
cdr3_nt: TGTGCCAGCAGTTTGATTGGGCAGGGGTACCACGAGCAGTACTTC

v_call: TRBV5-5
clone_size: NA
d_call: TRBD2
j_call: TRBJ2-5
cdr3_aa: CASTLGLAGVETQYF
cdr3_nt: TGTGCCAGCACCCTGGGGCTAGCGGGAGTAGAGACCCAGTACTTC

v_call: TRBV3-2
clone_size: many
d_call: NA
j_call: TRBJ2-6
cdr3_aa: CASSNVAGKAGANVLTF
cdr3_nt: TGTGCCAGCAGCAATGTAGCGGGAAAGGCTGGGGCCAACGTCCTGACTTTC

v_call: TRBV10-3
clone_size: many
d_call: NA
j_call: TRBJ1-2
cdr3_aa: CAISESLANYGYTF
cdr3_nt: TGTGCCATCAGTGAGTCGCTAGCTAACTATGGCTACACCTTC

v_call: TRBV19
clone_size: NA
d_call: NA
j_call: TRBJ2-7
cdr3_aa: CASSIIAAFSYEQYF
cdr3_nt: TGTGCCAGTAGTATAATAGCGGCTTTCTCCTACGAGCAGTACTTC

v_call: TRBV3-1
clone_size: many
d_call: TRBD1
j_call: TRBJ2-1
cdr3_aa: CASSQVDLGTVQFF
cdr3_nt: TGTGCCAGCAGCCAAGTTGATCTCGGGACAGTCCAGTTCTTC

v_call: TRBV6-2/TRBV6-3
clone_size: NA
d_call: TRBD2
j_call: TRBJ2-1
cdr3_aa: CASSFGLASPYNEQFF
cdr3_nt: TGTGCCAGCAGCTTCGGACTAGCTTCGCCTTACAATGAGCAGTTCTTC

v_call: TRBV7-3
clone_size: many
d_call: NA
j_call: TRBJ2-3
cdr3_aa: CASSLTTGTDTQYF
cdr3_nt: TGTGCCAGCAGCTTAACGACGGGCACAGATACGCAGTATTTT

v_call: TRBV29-1
clone_size: few
d_call: NA
j_call: TRBJ2-3
cdr3_aa: CSVERDGRAGTDTQYF
cdr3_nt: TGCAGCGTTGAAAGGGACGGGAGAGCGGGCACAGATACGCAGTATTTT

v_call: TRBV7-3
clone_size: few
d_call: TRBD1
j_call: TRBJ2-2
cdr3_aa: CASSLRQGGELFF
cdr3_nt: TGTGCCAGCAGCTTAAGACAGGGCGGGGAGCTGTTTTTT

v_call: TRBV6-1
clone_size: few
d_call: TRBD2
j_call: TRBJ2-1
cdr3_aa: CASSPYRLAGDNEQFF
cdr3_nt: TGTGCCAGCAGCCCATATCGACTAGCGGGGGACAATGAGCAGTTCTTC

v_call: TRBV7-2
clone_size: many
d_call: NA
j_call: TRBJ1-3
cdr3_aa: CASSYGSGNTIYF
cdr3_nt: TGTGCCAGCAGCTATGGCTCTGGAAACACCATATATTTT

v_call: TRBV29-1
clone_size: few
d_call: TRBD1
j_call: TRBJ1-2
cdr3_aa: CSVESRDRINYGYTF
cdr3_nt: TGCAGCGTTGAATCCCGGGACAGGATCAACTATGGCTACACCTTC

v_call: TRBV29-1
clone_size: many
d_call: NA
j_call: TRBJ2-1
cdr3_aa: CSADGFSYNEQFF
cdr3_nt: TGCAGCGCCGATGGGTTTTCCTACAATGAGCAGTTCTTC

v_call: TRBV7-2
clone_size: few
d_call: NA
j_call: TRBJ1-4
cdr3_aa: CASSRSTDNEKLFF
cdr3_nt: TGTGCCAGCAGCCGGAGTACAGATAATGAAAAACTGTTTTTT

v_call: TRBV15
clone_size: many
d_call: TRBD1
j_call: TRBJ1-2
cdr3_aa: CATSFTGTGTRYGYTF
cdr3_nt: TGTGCCACCAGCTTTACCGGGACAGGGACTCGCTATGGCTACACCTTC

v_call: TRBV6-2/TRBV6-3
clone_size: few
d_call: NA
j_call: TRBJ1-1
cdr3_aa: CASRTGPTEAFF
cdr3_nt: TGTGCCAGCAGGACCGGCCCCACTGAAGCTTTCTTT